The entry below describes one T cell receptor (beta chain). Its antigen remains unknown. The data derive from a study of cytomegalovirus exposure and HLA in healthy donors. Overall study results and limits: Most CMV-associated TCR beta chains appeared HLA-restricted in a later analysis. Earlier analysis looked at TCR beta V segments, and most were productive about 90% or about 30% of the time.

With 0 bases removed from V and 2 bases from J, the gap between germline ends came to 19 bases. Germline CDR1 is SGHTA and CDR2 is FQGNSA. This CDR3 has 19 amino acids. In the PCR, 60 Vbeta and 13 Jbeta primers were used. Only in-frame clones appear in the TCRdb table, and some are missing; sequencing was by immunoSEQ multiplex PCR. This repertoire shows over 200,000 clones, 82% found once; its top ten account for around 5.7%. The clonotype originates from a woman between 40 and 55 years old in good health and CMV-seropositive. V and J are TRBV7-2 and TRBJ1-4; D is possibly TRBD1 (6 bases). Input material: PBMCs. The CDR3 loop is CASSLASAGERSTNEKLFF. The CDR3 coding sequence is TGTGCCAGCAGCTTAGCGTCGGCAGGGGAGCGATCGACTAATGAAAAACTGTTTTTT. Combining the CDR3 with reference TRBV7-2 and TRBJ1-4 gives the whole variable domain GAGVSQSPSNKVTEKGKDVELRCDPISGHTALYWYRQSLGQGLEFLIYFQGNSAPDKSGLPSDRFSAERTGGSVSTLTIQRTQQEDSAVYLCASSLASAGERSTNEKLFFGSGTQLSVL.